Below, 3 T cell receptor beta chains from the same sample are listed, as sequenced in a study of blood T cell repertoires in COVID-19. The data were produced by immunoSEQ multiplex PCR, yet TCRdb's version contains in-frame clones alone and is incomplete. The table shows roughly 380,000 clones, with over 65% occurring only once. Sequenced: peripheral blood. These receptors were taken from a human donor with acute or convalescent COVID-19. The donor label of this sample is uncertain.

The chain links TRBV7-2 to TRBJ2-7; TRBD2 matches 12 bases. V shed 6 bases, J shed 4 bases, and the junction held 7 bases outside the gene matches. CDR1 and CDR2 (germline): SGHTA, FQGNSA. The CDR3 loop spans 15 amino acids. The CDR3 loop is CASRLGGTSGYEQYF. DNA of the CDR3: TGTGCCAGCAGATTGGGGGGGACTAGCGGGTACGAGCAGTACTTC.

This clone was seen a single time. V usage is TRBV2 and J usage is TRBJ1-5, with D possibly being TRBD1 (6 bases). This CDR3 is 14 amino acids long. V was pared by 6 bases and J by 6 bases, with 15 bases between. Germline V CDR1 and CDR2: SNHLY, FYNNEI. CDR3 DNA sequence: TGTGCCAGCAGGACAGGCGTGGTGGCTCAGCCCCAGCATTTT. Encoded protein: CASRTGVVAQPQHF.

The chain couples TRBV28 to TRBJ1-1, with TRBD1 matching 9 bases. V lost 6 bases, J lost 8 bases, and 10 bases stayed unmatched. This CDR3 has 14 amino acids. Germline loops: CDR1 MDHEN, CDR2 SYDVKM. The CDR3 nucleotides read TGTGCCAGCAGACCGGGACAGGGCTTTTGGGAAGCTTTCTTT. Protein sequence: CASRPGQGFWEAFF.